The source of this T cell receptor (beta chain) is a study of T cells after yellow fever vaccination. The wider study: Any fraction with a low cell number was prepared using SMART-Seq v4 Ultra Low Input.

Study-wide points: The study re-detected most primary-vaccination clones after the booster (96% CD4, approximately 88% CD8).

The V and J ends lost 7 bases and 1 base respectively, with 19 bases between them. This CDR3 has 16 amino acids. Germline assignment: CDR1 MNHEY and CDR2 SVGEGT. TCRdb ran MiXCR on the 5' RACE reads and lists one entry per CDR3 protein. Among about 330,000 distinct CDR3 sequences listed, about 8.3% were seen once. This clonotype was seen a few times. What it recognizes is unknown. This TCR was recovered from a man between 18 and 29 years old who received the YFV17D yellow fever vaccine. This chain joins TRBV6-2 or TRBV6-3 and TRBJ2-5, with D unclear. The sequenced sample was PBMCs, obtained around 45 days after the first yellow fever vaccination. The CDR3 sequence is CASTSPPRNPQETQYF. The CDR3 coding sequence is TGTGCCAGCACCTCCCCCCCCAGGAACCCCCAAGAGACCCAGTACTTC.